The T cell receptor beta chain described here comes from a study of blood T cell repertoires in COVID-19. The overall study: COVID-19 samples collected from the United States, Italy and Spain covered acute and convalescent phases. From T cells, B-cell-depleted T cells, or PBMCs came the material, which was cDNA or gDNA.

Seattle's enrolled individuals joined amid active infection and were then monitored longitudinally. Authors' data handling: The assay estimated nucleated cells by amplifying reference gene primers. The method was immunoSEQ multiplex PCR; TCRdb's version includes in-frame clones alone and lacks a portion of them. That table gives V, J and clone size, and the DNA gave D and trimming. The sample includes tens of thousands of clones, roughly 89% of them seen just once. The V end lost 7 bases, the J end lost 5 bases, and 18 bases lay between the germline ends. Per the germline V gene, CDR1 is MNHEY and CDR2 is SVGAGI. The CDR3 consists of 15 residues.

The receptor's source is a woman aged 60-70 years with COVID-19, enrolled during active disease. The chain has TRBV6-5 and TRBJ2-1; perhaps TRBD2 as D (6 bases). Sequenced sample: peripheral blood. This chain's CDR3 is CASTHGGSRHNEQFF. The CDR3 DNA is TGTGCCAGCACCCACGGGGGAAGTAGACACAATGAGCAGTTCTTC.